The clone carrying this T cell receptor (beta chain) appeared a few times. Its matching antigen is unknown. This specimen belongs to a study of beta chain features in type 1 diabetes. Sequencing targeted expressed TCRB transcripts, as all isolated RNA had been reverse transcribed. The table came from immunoSEQ multiplex PCR; TCRdb's copy has only in-frame clones and leaves some out. The sample comprises more than 350,000 clones, about an eighth of which are singletons, and more than 0.045% rests with the top ten. Findings of the study overall: Highly expressing activated T cells could be over-counted with a cDNA template. A PCR bias possibly favoring shorter templates would apply equally to patients and controls.

The single heparinised draw taken from each donor contained around 100 mL of blood on average. V lost 0 bases, J lost 4 bases, and 9 bases lay in between. The CDR3 is made up of 14 amino acids. Germline V gene data show CDR1 as MGHRA and CDR2 as YSYEKL. The specimen sequenced was naive CD4+ T cells from blood. This clonotype was obtained from a woman aged 18-29 years in good health. The chain uses TRBV4-1 and TRBJ2-5; no firm D call. The CDR3 region has the DNA TGCGCCAGCAGCCAAGACCCCGCGTCAGAGACCCAGTACTTC. It is translated as CASSQDPASETQYF.